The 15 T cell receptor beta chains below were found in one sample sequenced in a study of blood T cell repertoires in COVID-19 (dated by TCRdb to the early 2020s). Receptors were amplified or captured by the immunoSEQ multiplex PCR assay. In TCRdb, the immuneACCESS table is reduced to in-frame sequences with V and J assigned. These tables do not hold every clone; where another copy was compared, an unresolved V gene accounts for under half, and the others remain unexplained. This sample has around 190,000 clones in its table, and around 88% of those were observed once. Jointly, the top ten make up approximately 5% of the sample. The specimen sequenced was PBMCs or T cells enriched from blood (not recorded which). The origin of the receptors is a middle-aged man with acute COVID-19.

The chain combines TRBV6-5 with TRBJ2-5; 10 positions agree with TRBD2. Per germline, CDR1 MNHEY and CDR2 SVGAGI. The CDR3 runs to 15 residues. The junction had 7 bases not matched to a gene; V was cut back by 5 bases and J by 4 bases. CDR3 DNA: TGTGCCAGCAGTCAGCTAGCGGGGGAGGGAGAGACCCAGTACTTC. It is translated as CASSQLAGEGETQYF.

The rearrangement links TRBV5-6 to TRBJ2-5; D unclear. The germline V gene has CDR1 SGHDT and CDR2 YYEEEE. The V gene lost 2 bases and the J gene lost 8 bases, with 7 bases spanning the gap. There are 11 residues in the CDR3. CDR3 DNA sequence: TGTGCCAGCAGCTTTGGGCTAACCCAGTACTTC. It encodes CASSFGLTQYF.

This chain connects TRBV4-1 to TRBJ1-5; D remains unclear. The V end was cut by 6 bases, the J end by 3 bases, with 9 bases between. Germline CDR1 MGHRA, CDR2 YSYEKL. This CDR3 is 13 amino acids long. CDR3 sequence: CASRRAANQPQHF. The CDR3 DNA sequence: TGCGCCAGCAGGCGGGCCGCCAATCAGCCCCAGCATTTT.

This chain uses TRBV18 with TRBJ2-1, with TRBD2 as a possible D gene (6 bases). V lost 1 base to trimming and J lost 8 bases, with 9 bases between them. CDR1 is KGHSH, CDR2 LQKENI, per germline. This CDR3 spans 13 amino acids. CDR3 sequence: CASSPLAADEQFF. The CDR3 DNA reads TGTGCCAGCTCACCACTAGCGGCAGATGAGCAGTTCTTC.

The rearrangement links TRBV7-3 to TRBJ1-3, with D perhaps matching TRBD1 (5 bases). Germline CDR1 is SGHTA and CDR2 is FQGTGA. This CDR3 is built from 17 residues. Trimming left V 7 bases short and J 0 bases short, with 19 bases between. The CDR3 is CASTGLEGRNSGNTIYF. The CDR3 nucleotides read TGTGCCAGCACGGGTTTGGAGGGACGGAACTCTGGAAACACCATATATTTT.

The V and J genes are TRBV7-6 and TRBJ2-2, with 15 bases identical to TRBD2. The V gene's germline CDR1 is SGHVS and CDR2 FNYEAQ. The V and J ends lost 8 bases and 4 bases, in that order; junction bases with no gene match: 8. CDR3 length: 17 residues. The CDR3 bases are TGTGCCAGCCTCGGACTAGCGGGAGGGCCAAGCACCGGGGAGCTGTTTTTT. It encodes CASLGLAGGPSTGELFF.

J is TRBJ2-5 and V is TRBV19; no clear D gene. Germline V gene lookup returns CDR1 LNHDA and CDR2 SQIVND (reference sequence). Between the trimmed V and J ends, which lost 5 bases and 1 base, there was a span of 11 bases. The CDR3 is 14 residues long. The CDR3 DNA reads TGTGCCAGTAGTCCCTCCCGCGCCCAAGAGACCCAGTACTTC. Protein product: CASSPSRAQETQYF.

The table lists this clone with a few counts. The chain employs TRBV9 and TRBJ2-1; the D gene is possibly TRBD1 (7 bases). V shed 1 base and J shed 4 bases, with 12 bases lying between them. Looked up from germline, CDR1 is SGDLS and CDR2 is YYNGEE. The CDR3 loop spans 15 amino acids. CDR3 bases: TGTGCCAGCAGCGTAAGGGCAGGGGGGTACAATGAGCAGTTCTTC. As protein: CASSVRAGGYNEQFF.

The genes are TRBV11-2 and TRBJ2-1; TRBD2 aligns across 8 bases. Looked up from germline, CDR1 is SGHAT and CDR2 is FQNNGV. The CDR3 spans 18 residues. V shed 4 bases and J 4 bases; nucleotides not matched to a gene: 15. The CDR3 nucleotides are TGTGCCAGCAGCTCATCGTTCGCTGGGACTAGAGTTTACAATGAGCAGTTCTTC. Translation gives CASSSSFAGTRVYNEQFF.

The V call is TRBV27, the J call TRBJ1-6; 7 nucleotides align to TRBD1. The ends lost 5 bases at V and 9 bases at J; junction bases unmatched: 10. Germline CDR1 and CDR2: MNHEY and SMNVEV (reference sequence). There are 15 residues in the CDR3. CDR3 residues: CASSPDRVTISPLHF. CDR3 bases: TGTGCCAGCAGTCCAGACAGGGTAACAATTTCACCCCTCCACTTT.

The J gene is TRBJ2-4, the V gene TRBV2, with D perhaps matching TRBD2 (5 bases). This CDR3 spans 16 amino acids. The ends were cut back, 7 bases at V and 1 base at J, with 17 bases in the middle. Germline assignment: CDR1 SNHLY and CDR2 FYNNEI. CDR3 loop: CASIYEVGVAKNIQYF. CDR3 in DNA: TGTGCCAGCATCTACGAGGTCGGGGTGGCCAAAAACATTCAGTACTTC.

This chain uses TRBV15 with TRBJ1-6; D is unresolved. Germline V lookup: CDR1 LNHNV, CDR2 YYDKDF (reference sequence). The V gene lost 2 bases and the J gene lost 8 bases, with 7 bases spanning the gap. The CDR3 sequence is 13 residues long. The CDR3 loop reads CATSRQRDSPLHF. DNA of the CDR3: TGTGCCACCAGCAGACAGCGCGATTCACCCCTCCACTTT. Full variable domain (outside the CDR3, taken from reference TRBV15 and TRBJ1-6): DAMVIQNPRYQVTQFGKPVTLSCSQTLNHNVMYWYQQKSSQAPKLLFHYYDKDFNNEADTPDNFQSRRPNTSFCFLDIRSPGLGDTAMYLCATSRQRDSPLHFGNGTRLTVT.

The CDR3 region is CAWSVPGGLDYGYTF. The CDR3 nucleotides are TGTGCCTGGAGTGTCCCTGGGGGGTTAGATTATGGCTACACCTTC. The V call is TRBV30, the J call TRBJ1-2; possibly TRBD1 for D (5 bases). CDR1 GTSNPN and CDR2 SVGIG come from the germline V gene (reference sequence). The V gene lost 0 bases and the J gene lost 5 bases, with 16 bases spanning the gap. CDR3 length: 15 amino acids.

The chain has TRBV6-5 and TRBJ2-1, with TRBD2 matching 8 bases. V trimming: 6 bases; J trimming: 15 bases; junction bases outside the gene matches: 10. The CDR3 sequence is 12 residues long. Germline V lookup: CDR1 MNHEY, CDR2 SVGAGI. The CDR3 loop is CASSPGTRVVFF. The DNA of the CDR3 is TGTGCCAGCAGCCCCGGGACTAGAGTTGTGTTCTTC.

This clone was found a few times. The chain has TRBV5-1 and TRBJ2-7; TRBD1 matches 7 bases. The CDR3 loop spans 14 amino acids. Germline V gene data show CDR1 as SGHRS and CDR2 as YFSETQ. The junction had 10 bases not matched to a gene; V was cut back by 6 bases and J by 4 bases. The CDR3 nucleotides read TGCGCCAGCACCTCACAGGGGCTCGTTTACGAGCAGTACTTC. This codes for CASTSQGLVYEQYF.